This T cell receptor beta chain was captured by sequencing in a study of blood T cell repertoires in COVID-19. On the study more broadly: Sites in the United States, Italy and Spain provided acute and convalescent COVID-19 samples.

Per the study methods: The authors estimated nucleated cell counts from reference gene primer amplification. TCRdb keeps only in-frame clones here, not all; method: immunoSEQ multiplex PCR. The V and J calls and the clone size are those of that table, but D and trimming were determined from the DNA. The sample lists hundreds of thousands of clones; approximately 88% were seen once. Comments on this clone: Other DNA sequences of this sample code for an identical CDR3.

Germline values: CDR1 LNHNV, CDR2 YYDKDF (reference sequence). The CDR3 is made up of 14 amino acids. The V and J ends lost 0 bases and 3 bases respectively, with 8 bases between them. This TCR derives from a woman aged 25-40 years who had recovered from COVID-19. Sample: peripheral blood. V is TRBV15 and J is TRBJ1-1; tentative D call: TRBD1 (5 bases). This chain's CDR3 is CATSRDRRDTEAFF. As DNA, the CDR3 is TGTGCCACCAGCAGAGATCGCAGGGACACTGAAGCTTTCTTT.